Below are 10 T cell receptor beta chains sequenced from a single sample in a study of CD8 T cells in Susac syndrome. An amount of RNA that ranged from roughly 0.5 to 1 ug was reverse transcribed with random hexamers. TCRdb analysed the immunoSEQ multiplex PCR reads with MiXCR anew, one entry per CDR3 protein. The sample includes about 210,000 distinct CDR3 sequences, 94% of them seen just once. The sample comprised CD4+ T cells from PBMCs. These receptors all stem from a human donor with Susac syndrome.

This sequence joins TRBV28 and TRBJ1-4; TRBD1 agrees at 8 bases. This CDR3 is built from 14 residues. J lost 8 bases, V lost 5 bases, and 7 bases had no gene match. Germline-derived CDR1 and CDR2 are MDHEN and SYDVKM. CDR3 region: CASSNGQGGEKLFF. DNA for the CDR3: TGTGCCAGCAGTAATGGACAGGGAGGGGAAAAACTGTTTTTT.

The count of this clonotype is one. CDR3 coding DNA: TGTGCCAGCAGCCAAGAGTCGGAGGGAGCCGAGACCCAGTACTTC. It is translated as CASSQESEGAETQYF. This sequence joins TRBV3-1 and TRBJ2-5; TRBD2 might be the D (6 bases). V was trimmed by 0 bases and J by 5 bases, leaving 13 bases between them. CDR1 LGHDT and CDR2 YNNKEL come from the germline V gene (reference sequence). The CDR3 loop spans 15 amino acids.

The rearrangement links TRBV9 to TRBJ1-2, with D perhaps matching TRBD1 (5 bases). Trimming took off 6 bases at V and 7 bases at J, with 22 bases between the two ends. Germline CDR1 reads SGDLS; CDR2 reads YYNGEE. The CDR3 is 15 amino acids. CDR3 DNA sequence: TGTGCCAGCACCCGGACACCTTGGGAGGACTCTGGCTACACCTTC. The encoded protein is CASTRTPWEDSGYTF.

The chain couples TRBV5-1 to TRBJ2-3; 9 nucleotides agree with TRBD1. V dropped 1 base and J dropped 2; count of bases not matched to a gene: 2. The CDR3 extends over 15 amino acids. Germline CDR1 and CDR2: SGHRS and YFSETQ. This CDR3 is CASSLRTGDTDTQYF. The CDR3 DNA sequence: TGCGCCAGCAGCTTGAGGACAGGGGACACAGATACGCAGTATTTT.

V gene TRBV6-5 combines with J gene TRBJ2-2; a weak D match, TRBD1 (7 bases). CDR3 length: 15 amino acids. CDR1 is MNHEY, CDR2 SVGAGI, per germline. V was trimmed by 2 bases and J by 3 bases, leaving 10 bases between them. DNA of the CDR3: TGTGCCAGCAGTTACGCAGGGGGGTACACCGGGGAGCTGTTTTTT. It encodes CASSYAGGYTGELFF.

The CDR3 DNA is TGTGCCAGCAGCTTAGAGGTTGCGCGGAGCGGTTCACCCCTCCACTTT. Protein product: CASSLEVARSGSPLHF. The V gene is TRBV7-8, the J gene TRBJ1-6; unclear D gene. Trimming removed 1 base from V and 9 bases from J, with 16 bases in between. CDR1 is SGHVS and CDR2 is FQNEAQ in the germline V gene. The CDR3 runs 16 residues.

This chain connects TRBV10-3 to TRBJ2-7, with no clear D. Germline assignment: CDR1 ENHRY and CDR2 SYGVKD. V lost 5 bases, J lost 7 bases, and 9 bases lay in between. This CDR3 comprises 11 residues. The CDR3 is CAISTNSEQYF. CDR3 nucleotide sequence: TGTGCCATCAGTACCAACTCAGAGCAGTACTTC.

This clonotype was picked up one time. The CDR3 DNA reads TGTGCCAGCAGCGCCGACAGGGCAAAGGCAGATACGCAGTATTTT. It codes for CASSADRAKADTQYF. V and J are TRBV9 and TRBJ2-3; 7 nucleotides align to TRBD1. The J segment lost 4 bases and the V segment lost 3 bases, leaving 8 bases of the junction unmatched. The CDR3 runs to 15 residues. Germline-derived CDR1 and CDR2 are SGDLS and YYNGEE.

The CDR3 loop reads CSASSLAGGSNEQFF. The CDR3 nucleotides are TGCAGTGCTTCCTCCCTAGCGGGGGGGAGCAATGAGCAGTTCTTC. The V and J genes are TRBV20-1 and TRBJ2-1; 12 positions agree with TRBD2. In germline, CDR1 is DFQATT, CDR2 SNEGSKA (reference sequence). The CDR3 is 15 amino acids. The junction had 8 bases not matched to a gene; V was cut back by 5 bases and J by 6 bases.

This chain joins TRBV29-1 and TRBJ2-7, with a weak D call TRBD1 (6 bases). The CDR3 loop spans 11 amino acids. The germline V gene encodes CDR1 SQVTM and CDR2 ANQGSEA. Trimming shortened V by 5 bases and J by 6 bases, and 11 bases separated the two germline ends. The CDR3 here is CSVLNRVEQYF. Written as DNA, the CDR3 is TGCAGCGTTTTGAACAGGGTCGAGCAGTACTTC.